One sample yielded the 21 T cell receptor beta chains listed below, sequenced in a study of patients and donors after allogeneic stem cell transplantation (TCRdb year 2020). The library was obtained by RT-PCR. Sequenced using a NextSeq 550. Clones were called with MiXCR by TCRdb after fastp trimmed the public reads at Q25, and only in-frame beta chains were retained. Under each unique CDR3 protein, matching rows form one entry showing the most common genes and DNA. Within this sample are 40,000 to 45,000 distinct CDR3 sequences, with roughly 30% of them counted one time only. The ten largest make up about two thirds of the sample. The sample consisted of blood, either unsorted or a sorted T cell fraction (not recorded which). The receptors here all came from a human donor who was either an allogeneic HSCT recipient or a stem cell or donor lymphocyte infusion donor (not recorded which). It is not recorded whose cells these are; they may come from a transplant donor.

The chain uses TRBV6-5 and TRBJ2-7; 13 bases are shared with TRBD2. This CDR3 has 13 residues. V dropped 6 bases and J dropped 10; count of bases not matched to a gene: 6. Germline CDR1 reads MNHEY; CDR2 reads SVGAGI. Here the CDR3 reads CASSVTSGRVQYF. The CDR3 coding sequence is TGTGCCAGCAGCGTCACTAGCGGGAGGGTCCAGTACTTC.

This clonotype occurred a few times. This chain joins TRBV3-1 and TRBJ1-5; unclear D gene. The germline V gene encodes CDR1 LGHDT and CDR2 YNNKEL (reference sequence). Trimming shortened V by 6 bases and J by 7 bases, and 13 bases separated the two germline ends. The CDR3 has 13 amino acids. CDR3 sequence: CASSGGERQPQHF. CDR3 in DNA: TGTGCCAGCAGTGGCGGCGAGAGACAGCCCCAGCATTTT.

This clonotype was seen a handful of times. J is TRBJ2-3 and V is TRBV6-5; D may be TRBD1 (5 bases). The CDR3 length is 15 residues. CDR1 is MNHEY and CDR2 is SVGAGI in the germline V gene. V lost 2 bases, J lost 0 bases, and 9 bases lay in between. The CDR3 DNA is TGTGCCAGCAGTTACGAGACAGCTAGCACAGATACGCAGTATTTT. Its protein product is CASSYETASTDTQYF.

This clonotype has only a few counts. The chain recombines TRBV9 with TRBJ1-1; maybe TRBD1 (6 bases). V lost 0 bases, J lost 4 bases, and 22 bases lay in between. Germline loops: CDR1 SGDLS, CDR2 YYNGEE. CDR3 length: 18 amino acids. CDR3 sequence reads: CASSVAGGLRGRSTEAFF. The DNA of the CDR3 is TGTGCCAGCAGCGTAGCTGGGGGGCTCAGGGGAAGGAGCACTGAAGCTTTCTTT.

The chain is built from TRBV28 and TRBJ1-2; D is uncertain. Trimming pared 5 bases from V and 8 bases from J, leaving 21 bases between. Germline V gene sequence: CDR1 MDHEN, CDR2 SYDVKM. This CDR3 has 15 residues. The DNA for the CDR3 is TGTGCCAGCAGTAAACTGGGCCCCAACCCCGGGGGCTACACCTTC. It is translated as CASSKLGPNPGGYTF.

This clonotype was seen a handful of times. The V and J genes are TRBV10-3 and TRBJ1-1, with D unresolved. Germline values: CDR1 ENHRY, CDR2 SYGVKD. The V and J ends lost 1 base and 5 bases respectively, with 11 bases between them. The CDR3 consists of 14 residues. CDR3 residues: CAISELAPGTEAFF. CDR3 DNA: TGTGCCATCAGTGAGTTGGCACCTGGTACTGAAGCTTTCTTT.

By its share, this clonotype is medium-sized. The chain is built from TRBV12-3 or TRBV12-4 and TRBJ1-2; D gene ambiguous. The CDR3 covers 14 residues. Trimming took off 3 bases at V and 8 bases at J, with 16 bases between the two ends. This CDR3 is CASSFGREEGGYTF. The CDR3 coding sequence is TGTGCCAGCAGTTTTGGCCGGGAAGAGGGCGGCTACACCTTC.

The V gene is TRBV24-1, the J gene TRBJ1-1; D might be TRBD1 (5 bases). Per germline, CDR1 KGHDR and CDR2 SFDVKD. The length of the CDR3 is 14 residues. Between the trimmed V and J ends, which lost 3 bases and 6 bases, there was a span of 13 bases. CDR3 region: CATSDAGQMAEAFF. CDR3 bases: TGTGCCACCAGTGATGCCGGACAAATGGCTGAAGCTTTCTTT.

At least ten counts were recorded for this clonotype. The chain has TRBV11-2 and TRBJ1-6, with a possible D match to TRBD1 (5 bases). The V gene lost 2 bases and the J gene lost 4 bases, with 6 bases spanning the gap. The CDR3 sequence is 14 residues long. CDR1 SGHAT and CDR2 FQNNGV come from the germline V gene. The CDR3 nucleotides are TGTGCCAGCAGCTTATCAGGGTATAATTCACCCCTCCACTTT. Residues: CASSLSGYNSPLHF.

The chain employs TRBV7-2 and TRBJ1-2; no clear D gene. There are 15 residues in the CDR3. The V gene's germline CDR1 is SGHTA and CDR2 FQGNSA. Trimming removed 1 base from V and 4 bases from J, with 13 bases in between. CDR3 sequence: CASSLGPRSGYGYTF. CDR3 nucleotides: TGTGCCAGCAGCTTAGGGCCTAGATCTGGCTATGGCTACACCTTC. Drawing the rest from reference TRBV7-2 and TRBJ1-2, the complete variable domain is GAGVSQSPSNKVTEKGKDVELRCDPISGHTALYWYRQSLGQGLEFLIYFQGNSAPDKSGLPSDRFSAERTGGSVSTLTIQRTQQEDSAVYLCASSLGPRSGYGYTFGSGTRLTVV.

This clonotype was seen a few times. The gene calls are TRBV5-1 and TRBJ1-3; 7 bases map to TRBD1. V shed 0 bases, J shed 9 bases, and the junction held 9 bases outside the gene matches. Germline loops: CDR1 SGHRS, CDR2 YFSETQ. The CDR3 length is 15 residues. Written as DNA, the CDR3 is TGCGCCAGCAGCTTGGCCAATACAGGGGAAGGCACCATATATTTT. It translates to CASSLANTGEGTIYF.

The J gene is TRBJ1-5, the V gene TRBV10-3; D call uncertain. Germline assignment: CDR1 ENHRY and CDR2 SYGVKD. This CDR3 spans 14 amino acids. Trimming cost V 2 bases and J 11 bases, with 16 bases left between them. CDR3 protein: CAISETDRVGAQHF. The CDR3 DNA reads as TGTGCCATCAGTGAGACAGACCGGGTTGGAGCCCAGCATTTT.

The chain carries TRBV29-1 and TRBJ2-5; TRBD1 is a possible D gene (6 bases). The CDR3 is 13 residues long. The ends were cut back, 5 bases at V and 3 bases at J, with 13 bases in the middle. Germline V CDR1 and CDR2: SQVTM, ANQGSEA. The CDR3 loop reads CSVSKQGKETQYF. The CDR3, as DNA: TGCAGCGTTTCCAAACAGGGTAAAGAGACCCAGTACTTC. The full variable domain, rest sourced from reference TRBV29-1 and TRBJ2-5, is SAVISQKPSRDICQRGTSLTIQCQVDSQVTMMFWYRQQPGQSLTLIATANQGSEATYESGFVIDKFPISRPNLTFSTLTVSNMSPEDSSIYLCSVSKQGKETQYFGPGTRLLVL.

V and J are TRBV7-2 and TRBJ1-5, with 7 nucleotides matching TRBD1. After removal of 2 bases from V and 1 base from J, the junction contained 5 bases not matched to a gene. This CDR3 has 16 amino acids. The germline gives CDR1 SGHTA, CDR2 FQGNSA. The CDR3 DNA follows: TGTGCCAGCAGCTTAATAGGGGGCGGAAGCAATCAGCCCCAGCATTTT. It translates to CASSLIGGGSNQPQHF.

The chain employs TRBV7-2 and TRBJ2-4, with D maybe TRBD1 (7 bases). Deletions cut 1 base from V and 3 bases from J, with 13 bases between. CDR3 length: 16 amino acids. Germline V CDR1 and CDR2: SGHTA, FQGNSA. The DNA for the CDR3 is TGTGCCAGCAGCTTAGAGGAGGGGGCGAACAAAAACATTCAGTACTTC. Translation gives CASSLEEGANKNIQYF.

This clonotype was detected only a few times. This chain's CDR3 is CASSFYGYEQYF. As DNA, the CDR3 is TGTGCCAGCAGTTTTTACGGATACGAGCAGTACTTC. The chain has TRBV28 and TRBJ2-7; D is undetermined. CDR1 and CDR2 (germline): MDHEN, SYDVKM. CDR3 length: 12 amino acids. V lost 3 bases, J lost 4 bases, and 7 bases lay in between.

This clonotype came up a few times. V gene TRBV10-3 combines with J gene TRBJ1-2; TRBD1 agrees at 7 bases. In germline, CDR1 is ENHRY, CDR2 SYGVKD. V shed 6 bases, J shed 3 bases, and the junction held 4 bases outside the gene matches. The CDR3 consists of 13 residues. Written as DNA, the CDR3 is TGTGCCATCAGCTCCGGGACAGACTATGGCTACACCTTC. Its translation is CAISSGTDYGYTF.

CDR3 sequence: CASLRDNYNSPLHF. CDR3 nucleotides: TGTGCCAGCCTCCGGGACAATTATAATTCACCCCTCCACTTT. The gene calls are TRBV12-3 or TRBV12-4 and TRBJ1-6; D possibly corresponds to TRBD1 (6 bases). The CDR3 loop spans 14 amino acids. Trimming took 8 bases from V and 4 from J, leaving 12 bases between them.

This clonotype was picked up a small number of times. V is TRBV5-1 and J is TRBJ1-6; D ambiguous. CDR3 length: 16 amino acids. Germline lookup yields CDR1 SGHRS and CDR2 YFSETQ. Trimming took 1 base from V and 7 from J, leaving 15 bases between them. In DNA, the CDR3 is TGCGCCAGCAGCTTGCTGAGTCCCAAGTGGAATTCACCCCTCCACTTT. Translated, it gives CASSLLSPKWNSPLHF. Drawing the rest from reference TRBV5-1 and TRBJ1-6, the complete variable domain is KAGVTQTPRYLIKTRGQQVTLSCSPISGHRSVSWYQQTPGQGLQFLFEYFSETQRNKGNFPGRFSGRQFSNSRSEMNVSTLELGDSALYLCASSLLSPKWNSPLHFGNGTRLTVT.

This clonotype was detected a few times. The J gene is TRBJ1-1, the V gene TRBV20-1; no reliable D call. The germline CDR1 and CDR2 sequences are DFQATT and SNEGSKA (reference sequence). V was pared by 1 base and J by 4 bases, with 16 bases between. This CDR3 comprises 15 residues. The CDR3 sequence is CSARGGGTGSTEAFF. The CDR3 DNA reads TGCAGTGCTAGAGGTGGCGGAACGGGTAGCACTGAAGCTTTCTTT.

In its sample, this clonotype was seen many times. This chain joins TRBV4-2 and TRBJ2-1; D remains unclear. CDR1 and CDR2 (germline): LGHNA, YNFKEQ. The V gene lost 0 bases and the J gene lost 6 bases, with 12 bases spanning the gap. The CDR3 consists of 15 residues. The CDR3 is CASSQESNSANEQFF. The CDR3 nucleotides read TGTGCCAGCAGCCAAGAAAGTAACAGCGCCAATGAGCAGTTCTTC.